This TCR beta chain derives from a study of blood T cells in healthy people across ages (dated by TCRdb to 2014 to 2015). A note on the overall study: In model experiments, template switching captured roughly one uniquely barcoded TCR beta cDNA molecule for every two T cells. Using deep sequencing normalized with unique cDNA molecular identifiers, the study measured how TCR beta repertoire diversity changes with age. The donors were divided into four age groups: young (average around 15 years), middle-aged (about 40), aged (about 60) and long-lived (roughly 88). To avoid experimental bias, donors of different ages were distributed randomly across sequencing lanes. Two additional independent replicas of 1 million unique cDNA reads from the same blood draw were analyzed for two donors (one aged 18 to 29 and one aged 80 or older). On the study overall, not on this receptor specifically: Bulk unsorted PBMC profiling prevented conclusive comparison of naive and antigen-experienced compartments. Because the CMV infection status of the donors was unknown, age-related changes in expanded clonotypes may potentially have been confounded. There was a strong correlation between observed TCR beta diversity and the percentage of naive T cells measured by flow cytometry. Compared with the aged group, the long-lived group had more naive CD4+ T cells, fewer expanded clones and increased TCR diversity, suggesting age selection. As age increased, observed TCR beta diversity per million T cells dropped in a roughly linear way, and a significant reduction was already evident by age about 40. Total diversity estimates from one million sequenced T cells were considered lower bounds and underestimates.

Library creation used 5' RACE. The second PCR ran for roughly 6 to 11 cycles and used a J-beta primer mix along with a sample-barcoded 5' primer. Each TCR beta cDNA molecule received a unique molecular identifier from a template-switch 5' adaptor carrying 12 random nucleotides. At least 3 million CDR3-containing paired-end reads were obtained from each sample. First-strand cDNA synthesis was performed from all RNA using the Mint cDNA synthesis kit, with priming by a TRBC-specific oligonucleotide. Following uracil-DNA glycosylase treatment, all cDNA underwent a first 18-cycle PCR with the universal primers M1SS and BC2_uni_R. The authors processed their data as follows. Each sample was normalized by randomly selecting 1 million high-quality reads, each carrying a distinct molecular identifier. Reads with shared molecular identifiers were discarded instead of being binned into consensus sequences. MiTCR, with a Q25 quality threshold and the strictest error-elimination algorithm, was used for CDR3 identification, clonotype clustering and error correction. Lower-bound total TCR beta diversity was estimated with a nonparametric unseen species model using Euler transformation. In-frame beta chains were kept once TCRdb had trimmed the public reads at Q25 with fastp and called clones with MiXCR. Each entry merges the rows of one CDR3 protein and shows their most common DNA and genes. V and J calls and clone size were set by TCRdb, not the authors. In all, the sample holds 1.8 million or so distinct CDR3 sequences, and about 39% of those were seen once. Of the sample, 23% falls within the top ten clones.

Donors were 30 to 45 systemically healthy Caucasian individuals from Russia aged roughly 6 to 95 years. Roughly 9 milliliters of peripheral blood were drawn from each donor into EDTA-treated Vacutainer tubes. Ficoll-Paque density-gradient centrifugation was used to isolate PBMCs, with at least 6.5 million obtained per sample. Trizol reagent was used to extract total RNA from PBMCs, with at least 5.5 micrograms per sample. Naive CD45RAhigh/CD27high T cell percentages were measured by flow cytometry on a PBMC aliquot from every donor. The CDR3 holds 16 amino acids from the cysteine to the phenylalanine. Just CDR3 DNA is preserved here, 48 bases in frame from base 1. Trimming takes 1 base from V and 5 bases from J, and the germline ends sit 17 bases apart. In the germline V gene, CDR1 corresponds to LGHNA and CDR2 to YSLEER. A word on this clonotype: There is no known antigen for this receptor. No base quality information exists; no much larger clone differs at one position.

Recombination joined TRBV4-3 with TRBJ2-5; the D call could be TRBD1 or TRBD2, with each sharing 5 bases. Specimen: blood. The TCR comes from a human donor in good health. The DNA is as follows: TGCGCCAGCAGCCAAGGGTGGACATGGGAGTCGGAGACCCAGTACTTC. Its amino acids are CASSQGWTWESETQYF.